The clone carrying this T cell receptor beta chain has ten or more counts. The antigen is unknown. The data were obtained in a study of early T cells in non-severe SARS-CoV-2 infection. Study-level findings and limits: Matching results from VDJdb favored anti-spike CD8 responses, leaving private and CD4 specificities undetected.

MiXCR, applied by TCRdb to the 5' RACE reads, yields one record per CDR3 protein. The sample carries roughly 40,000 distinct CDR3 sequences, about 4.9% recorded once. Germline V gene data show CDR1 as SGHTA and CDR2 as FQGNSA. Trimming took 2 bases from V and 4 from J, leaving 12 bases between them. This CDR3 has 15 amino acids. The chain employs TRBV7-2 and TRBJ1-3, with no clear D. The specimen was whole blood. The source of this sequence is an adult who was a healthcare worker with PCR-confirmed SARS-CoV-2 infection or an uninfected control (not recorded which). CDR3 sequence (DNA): TGTGCCAGCAGCTTATGGAGCAGCCTCGGAAACACCATATATTTT. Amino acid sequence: CASSLWSSLGNTIYF.